This T cell receptor (beta chain) emerged from a study of regulatory T cells in long-lasting Graves disease. Findings and limits, study-wide: The TCR repertoire of persistent Graves' patients was less diverse than that of newly diagnosed ones. The persistent group shared 2,700 or so public clonotypes, more than the roughly 970 shared by new patients.

Specified time point: newly diagnosed GD, antithyroid drugs for less than 3 months. PBMCs were the source of the RNA used for TCR sequencing. Graves' disease diagnosis followed American Thyroid Association guidelines. To make TCR beta libraries, researchers used iRepertoire HTBI primers and Arm-PCR of CDR3 regions. TCRdb fed the multiplex PCR reads into MiXCR, producing one record per CDR3 protein. The sample lists some 450,000 distinct CDR3 sequences, approximately 16% occurring once. As concerns this clonotype: Its antigen is still unknown. A read error is possible here, since a much larger clone lies one base away.

This CDR3 is 15 amino acids long. Germline lookup yields CDR1 MGHRA and CDR2 YSYEKL. This same sample was also part of a study on T cells in Graves' hyperthyroidism and ophthalmopathy. This second report adds: For ophthalmopathy, model prediction preceded onset by a median roughly 6.3 months.

The sequenced sample was peripheral blood mononuclear cells (PBMCs), obtained at new diagnosis, from a patient treated with antithyroid drugs. This chain connects TRBV4-1 to TRBJ1-2, with TRBD1 matching over 7 bases. This TCR was sampled from a young woman with Graves disease. CDR3 in DNA: TGCGCCAGCAGCCAACCGGGACAGAGCCACTATAGCTACACCTTC. It yields the protein CASSQPGQSHYSYTF.